This TCR beta chain was found in a study of control samples from healthy donors and cancer patients (dated by TCRdb to about 2020). Library preparation used the immunoSEQ multiplex PCR assay. TCRdb mirrors the immuneACCESS table, restricted to in-frame sequences. Some clones are absent from its copies; in checked studies, under half trace to an unresolved V gene, and the reason for the others is unknown. The sample table records tens of thousands of clones; 75% to 95% of these occur just once. About a fifth of the sample is held by the ten biggest clonotypes. Including the terminal cysteine and phenylalanine, the CDR3 comprises 16 residues. Kept here is only the CDR3 DNA, which spans 48 bases and is read in frame from base 1. V gives up 2 bases and J gives up 4 bases, and the segment between their germline ends measures 17 bases. The germline V gene yields MGHRA for CDR1 and YSYEKL for CDR2. Points on this clone: This clone's antigen is unknown. Nothing much larger sits one base from this clone, and base qualities are not available.

The chain joins TRBV4-1 to TRBJ1-2; TRBD1 is perhaps the D gene, given 6 matching bases. This TCR was recovered from a woman between 40 and 50 years old with head and neck cancer. The specimen was PBMCs. In nucleotide form, the sequence is TGCGCCAGCAGCCAACCAGCGAGGAGGACAGCCTATGGCTACACCTTC. This codes for CASSQPARRTAYGYTF.